This T cell receptor (beta chain) was documented in a study of cytomegalovirus exposure and HLA in healthy donors. With 5 bases removed from V and 0 bases from J, the gap between germline ends came to 12 bases. Looked up from germline, CDR1 is SGHRS and CDR2 is YFSETQ. The CDR3 runs to 15 residues. General study points: Across all donors, roughly uniform sequencing depth was an assumption of the presence/absence analyses.

The PCR used 60 Vbeta and 13 Jbeta primers. Sequencing was performed with immunoSEQ multiplex PCR; in TCRdb, only in-frame clones are kept and a portion is missing. The sample comprises fewer than 90,000 clones, over 60% of which are singletons, and approximately 7.6% rests with the top ten. This clone was counted only a few times. Its antigen remains unknown. V usage is TRBV5-1 and J usage is TRBJ2-1; tentatively, D is TRBD1 (6 bases). The sample consisted of PBMCs. The sequence was obtained from a man aged 35-49 years in good health and CMV-seropositive. CDR3 amino acids: CASSDRLSSYNEQFF. Written as DNA, the CDR3 is TGCGCCAGCAGTGACAGGCTAAGCTCCTACAATGAGCAGTTCTTC.